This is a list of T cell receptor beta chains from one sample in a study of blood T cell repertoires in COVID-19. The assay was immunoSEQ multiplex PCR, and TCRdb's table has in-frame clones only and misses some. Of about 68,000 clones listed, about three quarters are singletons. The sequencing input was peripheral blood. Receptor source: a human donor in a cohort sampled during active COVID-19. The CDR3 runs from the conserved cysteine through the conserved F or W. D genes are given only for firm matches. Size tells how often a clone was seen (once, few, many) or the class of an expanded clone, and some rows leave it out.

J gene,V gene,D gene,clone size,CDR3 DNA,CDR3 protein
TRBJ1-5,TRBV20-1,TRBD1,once,TGCAGTGCTAGTCCGGGACAGGGCAAGTATCAGCCCCAGCATTTT,CSASPGQGKYQPQHF
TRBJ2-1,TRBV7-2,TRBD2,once,TGTGCCAGCAGCTTAGGGGTAGGACTAGCGATTCCCTACAATGAGCAGTTCTTC,CASSLGVGLAIPYNEQFF
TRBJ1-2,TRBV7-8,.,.,TGTGCCAGCAGCTTAGCAGCTGGGTCAGGAGGCTACACCTTC,CASSLAAGSGGYTF
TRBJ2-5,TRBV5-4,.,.,TGTGCCAGCAGCTTGGCCCTAGGGGAAGGGACCCAGTACTTC,CASSLALGEGTQYF
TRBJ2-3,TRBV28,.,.,TGTGCCAGCAGTCCGACGACAGGAAGCACAGATACGCAGTATTTT,CASSPTTGSTDTQYF
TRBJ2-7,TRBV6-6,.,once,TGTGCCAGCAGTCGAATGGGGGGTCCCCTAGCCTACGAGCAGTACTTC,CASSRMGGPLAYEQYF
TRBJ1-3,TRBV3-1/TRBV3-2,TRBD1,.,TGTGCCAGCAGCCAAGGACAGGGGTCTGGAAACACCATATATTTT,CASSQGQGSGNTIYF
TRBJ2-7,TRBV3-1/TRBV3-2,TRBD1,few,TGTGCCAGCAGCCCGACAGGGGGCTTCTACTACGAGCAGTACTTC,CASSPTGGFYYEQYF
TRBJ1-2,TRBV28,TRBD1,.,TGTGCCAGCAGTATCGGGACAGTTTTTTCCTTC,CASSIGTVFSF
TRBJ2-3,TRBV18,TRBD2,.,TGTGCCAGCTCACCTAACGGACTAGTAGTGTCAGATACGCAGTATTTT,CASSPNGLVVSDTQYF
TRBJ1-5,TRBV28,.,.,TGTGCCAGCAGTCGGGACATAAGAAATCAGCCCCAGCATTTT,CASSRDIRNQPQHF
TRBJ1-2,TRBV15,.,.,TGTGCCACCAGCAGGGAAAGGGGCAGGATCCATGGCTACACCTTC,CATSRERGRIHGYTF
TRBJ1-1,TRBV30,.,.,TGTGCCTGGAACCGCAGGGCGAACACTGAAGCTTTCTTT,CAWNRRANTEAFF
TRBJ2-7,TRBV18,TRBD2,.,TGTGCCAGCTCATCAGGGACAGGGCTAGGACTAGCGGGAGGCTCCTACGAGCAGTACTTC,CASSSGTGLGLAGGSYEQYF
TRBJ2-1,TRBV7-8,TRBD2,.,TGTGCCAGCAGCTTAGGTCTAGCGGGGGGCAATGAGCAGTTCTTC,CASSLGLAGGNEQFF
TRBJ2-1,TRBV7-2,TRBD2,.,TGTGCCAGCAGCTCAGGACTAGCGGGAGTCACTGAGCAGTTCTTC,CASSSGLAGVTEQFF
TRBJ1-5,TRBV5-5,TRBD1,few,TGTGCCAGCAGCCCCTTGGCAGGGGGAAGGAATCAGCCCCAGCATTTT,CASSPLAGGRNQPQHF
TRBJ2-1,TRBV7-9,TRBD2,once,TGTGCCAGCAGCTTAGGACTAGCGGGGGAGAGAACCTACAATGAGCAGTTCTTC,CASSLGLAGERTYNEQFF
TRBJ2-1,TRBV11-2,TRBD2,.,TGTGCCAGCAGCCGACGGACTAGTAGCATTGAGCAGTTCTTC,CASSRRTSSIEQFF
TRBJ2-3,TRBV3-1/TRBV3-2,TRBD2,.,TGTGCCAGCAGCCAAGCCTTGGATTCCGCTAGCGGCGGGAGCACAGATACGCAGTATTTT,CASSQALDSASGGSTDTQYF
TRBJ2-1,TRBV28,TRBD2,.,TGTGCCAGCAGTTGGGGGACTAGCGGGATCCTGTTCTTC,CASSWGTSGILFF
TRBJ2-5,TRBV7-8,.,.,TGTGCCAGCAGCAAGGGGCCCCAAGAGACCCAGTACTTC,CASSKGPQETQYF
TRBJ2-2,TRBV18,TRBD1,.,TGTGCCAGCTCACCTAGATCCGGGACAGGGAGAAACACCGGGGAGCTGTTTTTT,CASSPRSGTGRNTGELFF
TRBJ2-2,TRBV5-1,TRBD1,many,TGCGCCAGCAGCACAGCCCCACAGGGGGCGGACACCGGGGAGCTGTTTTTT,CASSTAPQGADTGELFF
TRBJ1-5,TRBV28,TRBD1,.,TGTGCCAGCAGCCGGGGACAGGGGCAGCCCCAGCATTTT,CASSRGQGQPQHF
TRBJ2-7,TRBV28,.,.,TGTGCCAGCAGATTGGGTAACGCGGGGGAGCAGTACTTC,CASRLGNAGEQYF
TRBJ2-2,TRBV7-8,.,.,TGTGCCAGCAGCTCCAGCCAGGGCAGGGTCGTCCCAACGAACACCGGGGAGCTGTTTTTT,CASSSSQGRVVPTNTGELFF
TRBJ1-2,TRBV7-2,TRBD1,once,TGTGCCAGCAGCTCCGGGACAGGGGGATACGGCTACACCTTC,CASSSGTGGYGYTF
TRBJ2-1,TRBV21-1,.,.,TGTGCCAGCAGCGCCCGGACTAGCGGGAGATCCTACAATGAGCAGTTCTTC,CASSARTSGRSYNEQFF
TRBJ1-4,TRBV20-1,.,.,TGCAGTGCTAGTACCGGCGGATCAAATGAAAAACTGTTTTTT,CSASTGGSNEKLFF
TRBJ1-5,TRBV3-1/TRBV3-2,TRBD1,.,TGTGCCAGCAGCCAGGACCACAGGGGTCGCCAGCCCCAGCATTTT,CASSQDHRGRQPQHF
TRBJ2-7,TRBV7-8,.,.,TGTGCCAGCAGCCAAGGGACTGCCTACGAGCAGTACTTC,CASSQGTAYEQYF
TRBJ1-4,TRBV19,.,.,TGTGCCAGTAGTTCAAGGGGGTCCTCAACTAATGAAAAACTGTTTTTT,CASSSRGSSTNEKLFF
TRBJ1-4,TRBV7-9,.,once,TGTGCCAGCGGAGGTGAAAATGAAAAACTGTTTTTT,CASGGENEKLFF
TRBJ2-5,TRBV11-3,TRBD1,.,TGTGCCAACAGCAAAGGAGGGTGGGGACAGGGGGTAGAGACCCAGTACTTC,CANSKGGWGQGVETQYF
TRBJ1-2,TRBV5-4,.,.,TGTGCCAGCAGCTTGGATCAGAAAAACTATGGCTACACCTTC,CASSLDQKNYGYTF
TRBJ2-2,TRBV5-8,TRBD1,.,TGTGCCAGCAGCTTCGAGTTACGGACAGGGGATACCGGGGAGCTGTTTTTT,CASSFELRTGDTGELFF
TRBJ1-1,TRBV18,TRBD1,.,TGTGCCAGCTCCTACGGACAGGGGGACACTGAAGCTTTCTTT,CASSYGQGDTEAFF
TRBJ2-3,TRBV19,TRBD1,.,TGTGCCAGTAGTGCCCCGACACAGGGGGCATTAGATACGCAGTATTTT,CASSAPTQGALDTQYF
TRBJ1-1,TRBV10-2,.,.,TGCGCCAGCAGTGATTGGCGGGGAGGGATCCCTGAAGCTTTCTTT,CASSDWRGGIPEAFF
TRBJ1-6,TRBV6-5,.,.,TGTGCCAGCAGTTACTCTTCTCCCTATAATTCACCCCTCCACTTT,CASSYSSPYNSPLHF
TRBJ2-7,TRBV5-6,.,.,TGTGCCAGCAGCTTGGGGCGGCAGGGCTACGAGCAGTACTTC,CASSLGRQGYEQYF
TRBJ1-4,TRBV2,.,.,TGTGCCAGCATTATAGCCCCAGGGTGGGGTGAAAAACTGTTTTTT,CASIIAPGWGEKLFF
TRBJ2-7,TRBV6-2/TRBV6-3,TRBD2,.,TGTGCCAGCAGTTACTCGACTAGCGGGGTATTATCCTACGAGCAGTACTTC,CASSYSTSGVLSYEQYF
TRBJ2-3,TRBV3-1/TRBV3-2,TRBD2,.,TGTGCCAGCAGCCCCCGGGGACTAGCGGGTAGGAGCCCCACCGATACGCAGTATTTT,CASSPRGLAGRSPTDTQYF
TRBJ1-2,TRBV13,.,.,TGTGCCAGCAGCTCACCGGGACTTCTGGGCTATGGCTACACCTTC,CASSSPGLLGYGYTF
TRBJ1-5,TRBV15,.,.,TGTGCCACCAGCAGAGGTTTCTCTATACGAACTCAGCCCCAGCATTTT,CATSRGFSIRTQPQHF
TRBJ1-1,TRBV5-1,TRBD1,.,TGCGCCAGCAGCTTGAACCCGGGACAGGTTGAATTAACTGAAGCTTTCTTT,CASSLNPGQVELTEAFF
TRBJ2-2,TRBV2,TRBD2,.,TGTGCCAGCAGCCCTAGCGGGAGGGAAACCGGGGAGCTGTTTTTT,CASSPSGRETGELFF
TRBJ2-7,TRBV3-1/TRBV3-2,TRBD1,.,TGTGCCAGCAGCAGGACAGGTAACTACGAGCAGTACTTC,CASSRTGNYEQYF
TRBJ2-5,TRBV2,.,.,TGTGCCAGCAGTGAGAGGACAGATCAAGAGACCCAGTACTTC,CASSERTDQETQYF
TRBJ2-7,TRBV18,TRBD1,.,TGTGCCAGCTCAGAGGGGGCAGGAACCTACGAGCAGTACTTC,CASSEGAGTYEQYF
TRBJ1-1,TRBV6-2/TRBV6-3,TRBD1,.,TGTGCCAGCAGCCACCGGGACAGGGACTGGGGCGCCGAAGCTTTCTTT,CASSHRDRDWGAEAFF
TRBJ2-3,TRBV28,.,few,TGTGCCAGCAGTACTCAGCGTGGGGGCATAGATACGCAGTATTTT,CASSTQRGGIDTQYF
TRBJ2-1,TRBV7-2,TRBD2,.,TGTGCCAGCAGCTGGACTAGGTCCTCCTACAATGAGCAGTTCTTC,CASSWTRSSYNEQFF
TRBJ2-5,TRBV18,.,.,TGTGCCAGCTCAACGGGGGAGACCCAGTACTTC,CASSTGETQYF
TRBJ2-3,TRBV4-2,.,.,TGTGCCAGCAGCCAAGCGCGAGCAGATACGCAGTATTTT,CASSQARADTQYF